The rows below give T cell receptor beta chains drawn from one sample of a study of memory CD4+ T cells and cytomegalovirus serostatus. Using immunoSEQ multiplex PCR, the repertoire was profiled, and TCRdb retains in-frame clones only, with some absent. This table holds around 26,000 clones, 70% to 80% found once. Input material: memory CD4+ T cells from blood. The origin of the receptors is an adult in good health and CMV-seronegative. The CDR3 runs from the conserved cysteine through the conserved F or W. D genes are given only for firm matches. The listing skips clone size in some rows; elsewhere it reads once, few, many or a size class.

abundance	len	v_gene	j_gene	d_gene	CDR3nt	CDR3aa
few	15	TRBV5-1	TRBJ1-2	TRBD1	TGCGCCAGCAGCTTGTTAGACAGGGGAGGAGATGGCTACACCTTC	CASSLLDRGGDGYTF
.	13	TRBV6-6	TRBJ1-1	.	TGTGCCAGCACCCCCGGGGGTGGGACTGAAGCTTTCTTT	CASTPGGGTEAFF
.	14	TRBV4-2	TRBJ1-6	.	TGTGCCAGCAGCCAGGACGGGGGGTTTTCACCCCTCCACTTT	CASSQDGGFSPLHF
.	15	TRBV29-1	TRBJ2-1	TRBD2	TGCAGCGCGCCAATTCTAGCGGGGGGGCCCAATGAGCAGTTCTTC	CSAPILAGGPNEQFF
.	11	TRBV20-1	TRBJ1-1	.	TGCAGTGCTAACGCGGGGACTGAAGCTTTCTTT	CSANAGTEAFF
.	17	TRBV9	TRBJ2-2	TRBD2	TGTGCCAGCAGCGCCGCCTCCCGGGGGGACGACACCGGGGAGCTGTTTTTT	CASSAASRGDDTGELFF
.	14	TRBV6-6	TRBJ1-1	TRBD1	TGTGCCAGCAGTTACTCTCCAGGGGGCACTGAAGCTTTCTTT	CASSYSPGGTEAFF
.	14	TRBV2	TRBJ2-2	.	TGTGCCAGCAGTGAAATCCAGAACACCGGGGAGCTGTTTTTT	CASSEIQNTGELFF
.	13	TRBV7-2	TRBJ1-2	.	TGTGCCAGCAGCTTACAGGGTGACTATGGCTACACCTTC	CASSLQGDYGYTF
.	16	TRBV5-1	TRBJ1-4	TRBD1	TGCGCCAGCAGCCAAGGCGGGACAGGGATTAATGAAAAACTGTTTTTT	CASSQGGTGINEKLFF
.	14	TRBV28	TRBJ2-4	.	TGTGCCAGCAGTGAACAAATGACAGGACTGAGGACGTACTTC	CASSEQMTGLRTYF
few	12	TRBV27	TRBJ1-2	TRBD1	TGTGCCACCCGACAGGGGCACTATGGCTACACCTTC	CATRQGHYGYTF
few	14	TRBV5-5	TRBJ1-6	.	TGTGCCACCAGCTTGCGGGGTCGGGATTCACCCCTCCACTTT	CATSLRGRDSPLHF
.	16	TRBV29-1	TRBJ1-1	TRBD1	TGCAGCGTTGACTCAGGACGGACAGGTCCGAACACTGAAGCTTTCTTT	CSVDSGRTGPNTEAFF
.	12	TRBV6-6	TRBJ1-1	.	TGTGCCAGCAGGGAAGGGTTCACTGAAGCTTTCTTT	CASREGFTEAFF
.	14	TRBV6-6	TRBJ1-6	.	TGTGCCAGCAGGGAGAACACCTATAATTCACCCCTCCACTTT	CASRENTYNSPLHF
few	13	TRBV19	TRBJ1-5	.	TGTGCCAGTAGTATTGATAGGGCTCAGCCCCAGCATTTT	CASSIDRAQPQHF
.	14	TRBV6-1	TRBJ2-2	.	TGTGCCAGCAGGACCATAGGGTCCGGCGGGGAGCTGTTTTTT	CASRTIGSGGELFF
few	16	TRBV9	TRBJ2-6	.	TGTGCCAGCACCCCAACCGGGACGACTGGGGCCAACGTCCTGACTTTC	CASTPTGTTGANVLTF
.	16	TRBV7-2	TRBJ2-3	TRBD2	TGTGCCAGCAGCGCCGGAGCGGGGGGGCGCACAGATACGCAGTATTTT	CASSAGAGGRTDTQYF
.	12	TRBV14	TRBJ1-2	.	TGTGCCAGCAGCCCCGGTAACTATGGCTACACCTTC	CASSPGNYGYTF
few	14	TRBV5-4	TRBJ1-1	TRBD1	TGTGCCAGCAGCCCGACAGGGGCGGAAACTGAAGCTTTCTTT	CASSPTGAETEAFF
.	15	TRBV4-2	TRBJ2-1	.	TGTGCCAGCAGCCAAGACAGGGCCCCCTACAATGAGCAGTTCTTC	CASSQDRAPYNEQFF